What follows are 29 T cell receptor beta chains derived from one specimen sequenced in a study of shared clonotypes between healthy human individuals. CD45RO-negative cells were positively selected for CCR7, leaving out terminally differentiated effector memory CD45RA+ cells. Assay used: immunoSEQ multiplex PCR; TCRdb lists only in-frame clones, some missing. This table holds 1.5 million to 2.5 million clones, about 95% found once. The source material was naive CD8+ T cells sorted from blood. These receptors all stem from a man younger than 30 in good health.

The chain has TRBV27 and TRBJ1-1, with 7 nucleotides matching TRBD1. The CDR3 extends over 11 amino acids. The junction had 7 bases not matched to a gene; V was cut back by 7 bases and J by 11 bases. Germline CDR1 reads MNHEY; CDR2 reads SMNVEV (reference sequence). The CDR3 bases are TGTGCCAGCACACACGGACAGGAGGCTTTCTTT. Its translation: CASTHGQEAFF.

CDR3 DNA: TGTGCCAGCCGGCGAGGGGGGAGCACTGAAGCTTTCTTT. As protein: CASRRGGSTEAFF. The rearrangement joins TRBV27 to TRBJ1-1; the D gene is possibly TRBD1 (6 bases). The V and J ends lost 8 bases and 4 bases respectively, with 14 bases between them. The germline CDR1 and CDR2 sequences are MNHEY and SMNVEV (reference sequence). The CDR3 is 13 residues long.

The chain is built from TRBV29-1 and TRBJ1-2; TRBD1 might be the D (5 bases). V lost 3 bases and J lost 8, with 13 bases in between. The germline V gene encodes CDR1 SQVTM and CDR2 ANQGSEA. The CDR3 sequence is 12 residues long. The CDR3 nucleotides are TGCAGCGTTGATCGAGGGGTGGGCGGCTACACCTTC. This codes for CSVDRGVGGYTF.

This clone was seen a few times. The V and J genes are TRBV29-1 and TRBJ2-7; D may be TRBD1 (5 bases). The ends were cut back, 0 bases at V and 5 bases at J, with 14 bases in the middle. Per the germline V gene, CDR1 is SQVTM and CDR2 is ANQGSEA. The CDR3 sequence is 14 residues long. CDR3 DNA sequence: TGCAGCGTTGAAGACTTAGATATAGGGGACGAGCAGTACTTC. This translates into CSVEDLDIGDEQYF.

The chain combines TRBV7-9 with TRBJ2-1; tentative D call: TRBD1 (6 bases). This CDR3 has 15 residues. CDR1 SEHNR and CDR2 FQNEAQ come from the germline V gene (reference sequence). V shed 3 bases and J shed 7 bases, with 16 bases lying between them. DNA for the CDR3: TGTGCCAGCAGCTTCTCCTCAGGGGCAGAAAATGAGCAGTTCTTC. Encoded protein: CASSFSSGAENEQFF. Full variable domain (rest looked up from reference TRBV7-9 and TRBJ2-1): DTGVSQNPRHKITKRGQNVTFRCDPISEHNRLYWYRQTLGQGPEFLTYFQNEAQLEKSRLLSDRFSAERPKGSFSTLEIQRTEQGDSAMYLCASSFSSGAENEQFFGPGTRLTVL.

The chain couples TRBV6-1 to TRBJ1-3, with D perhaps matching TRBD1 (6 bases). The V gene lost 5 bases and the J gene lost 4 bases, with 15 bases spanning the gap. The CDR3 spans 15 residues. CDR1 MNHNS and CDR2 SASEGT come from the germline V gene. CDR3 nucleotides: TGTGCCAGCAGTTTACAGGGTCTCGGGGGAAACACCATATATTTT. Encoded protein: CASSLQGLGGNTIYF.

The chain links TRBV28 to TRBJ2-5, with TRBD2 matching over 14 bases. Germline assignment: CDR1 MDHEN and CDR2 SYDVKM. V was clipped by 5 bases and J by 5 bases; unmatched bases: 7. The CDR3 length is 16 residues. CDR3 sequence (DNA): TGTGCCAGCAGTCATCCGGGACTAGCGGGAGAGGAGACCCAGTACTTC. This encodes CASSHPGLAGEETQYF.

The genes are TRBV25-1 and TRBJ2-4; 10 bases fit TRBD2. The germline V gene has CDR1 MGHDK and CDR2 SYGVNS. V gave up 2 bases and J gave up 6 bases; unmatched junction bases: 4. The CDR3 has 15 residues. This CDR3 is CASSEPAGGGNIQYF. The DNA of the CDR3 is TGTGCCAGCAGTGAACCAGCGGGAGGGGGAAACATTCAGTACTTC.

This sequence joins TRBV27 and TRBJ2-3; tentatively, D is TRBD2 (6 bases). V was shortened by 3 bases and J by 2 bases, with 12 bases between the two germline ends. CDR3 length: 15 amino acids. Germline V gene lookup returns CDR1 MNHEY and CDR2 SMNVEV (reference sequence). The CDR3 reads CASSFGGPITDTQYF. CDR3 coding DNA: TGTGCCAGCAGTTTCGGGGGACCAATCACAGATACGCAGTATTTT.

The chain employs TRBV4-2 and TRBJ2-1; 9 bases fit TRBD2. This CDR3 has 16 residues. Looked up from germline, CDR1 is LGHNA and CDR2 is YNFKEQ. J lost 4 bases, V lost 0 bases, and 4 bases had no gene match. In DNA, the CDR3 is TGTGCCAGCAGCCAAGATCTGGGACTAGCATACAATGAGCAGTTCTTC. Residues: CASSQDLGLAYNEQFF.

Worth noting for this clone: In the same sample, other DNA sequences code for this CDR3. The chain couples TRBV7-9 to TRBJ1-2, with unresolved D. The CDR3 is made up of 12 amino acids. Per the germline V gene, CDR1 is SEHNR and CDR2 is FQNEAQ (reference sequence). Trimming stripped 1 base from V and 6 bases from J, with 6 bases between. CDR3 in amino acids: CASSLGPNGYTF. DNA of the CDR3: TGTGCCAGCAGCTTAGGACCTAATGGCTACACCTTC.

The chain employs TRBV19 and TRBJ1-2, with TRBD1 matching over 7 bases. The V gene end was trimmed by 8 bases and the J gene end by 4 bases; junction bases not matched to a gene: 7. Per the germline V gene, CDR1 is LNHDA and CDR2 is SQIVND (reference sequence). CDR3 size: 13 residues. In DNA, the CDR3 is TGTGCCAGTTCAACAGGGGCGGGCTATGGCTACACCTTC. Translating gives CASSTGAGYGYTF.

The chain combines TRBV28 with TRBJ2-7; D uncertain. The CDR3 runs to 14 residues. The ends were cut back, 5 bases at V and 11 bases at J, with 22 bases in the middle. CDR1 and CDR2 from the germline V gene are MDHEN and SYDVKM. The DNA of the CDR3 is TGTGCCAGCAGTCCCGGTACCGGACCCTATACGAAGTACTTC. As protein: CASSPGTGPYTKYF.

The chain employs TRBV6-5 and TRBJ2-7; possibly TRBD1 for D (5 bases). V lost 6 bases to trimming and J lost 2 bases, with 14 bases between them. Germline-derived CDR1 and CDR2 are MNHEY and SVGAGI. This CDR3 is 14 amino acids long. CDR3 DNA sequence: TGTGCCAGCAGCCTGACAGCGTCGGCCTACGAGCAGTACTTC. Its translation: CASSLTASAYEQYF.

The V gene is TRBV12-5, the J gene TRBJ1-5; 10 bases align to TRBD1. CDR1 is LGHNT, CDR2 FRNRAP, per germline. The length of the CDR3 is 18 residues. J was trimmed by 0 bases and V by 2 bases; bases with no gene match: 7. Here the CDR3 reads CASGLTGTGEYSNQPQHF. The CDR3 region has the DNA TGTGCTAGTGGTTTGACCGGGACAGGGGAATATAGCAATCAGCCCCAGCATTTT.

This chain connects TRBV30 to TRBJ1-2, with D possibly being TRBD1 (6 bases). The length of the CDR3 is 13 residues. Germline V lookup: CDR1 GTSNPN, CDR2 SVGIG (reference sequence). V was clipped by 8 bases and J by 3 bases, with 16 bases between them. The chain's CDR3 is CARTVVEDYGYTF. CDR3 nucleotides: TGTGCCAGGACAGTGGTTGAAGACTATGGCTACACCTTC.

This sequence joins TRBV6-6 and TRBJ2-7; D is undetermined. The CDR3 extends over 12 amino acids. The V end lost 4 bases, the J end lost 2 bases, and 6 bases lay between the germline ends. The V gene's germline CDR1 is MNHNY and CDR2 SVGAGI (reference sequence). CDR3 DNA sequence: TGTGCCAGCAGTTCACAAACCTACGAGCAGTACTTC. Translation: CASSSQTYEQYF.

J is TRBJ2-3 and V is TRBV5-4; perhaps D is TRBD1 or TRBD2 (5 bases each). V was shortened by 7 bases and J by 5 bases, with 20 bases between the two germline ends. This CDR3 has 15 amino acids. The germline gives CDR1 SGHNT, CDR2 YYREEE (reference sequence). CDR3 amino acids: CASSWGPGFVDTQYF. The CDR3 region has the DNA TGTGCCAGCTCTTGGGGACCCGGATTTGTAGATACGCAGTATTTT.

This chain joins TRBV5-4 and TRBJ2-2, with D unclear. Trimming shortened V by 0 bases and J by 0 bases, and 6 bases separated the two germline ends. The germline V gene encodes CDR1 SGHNT and CDR2 YYREEE (reference sequence). The CDR3 totals 15 residues. CDR3 sequence: CASSLGAPNTGELFF. The CDR3 DNA is TGTGCCAGCAGCTTGGGAGCTCCGAACACCGGGGAGCTGTTTTTT.

The V call is TRBV29-1, the J call TRBJ2-7; D gene uncertain. Looked up from germline, CDR1 is SQVTM and CDR2 is ANQGSEA. With 8 bases removed from V and 4 bases from J, the gap between germline ends came to 12 bases. The CDR3 is made up of 11 amino acids. CDR3 protein: CSIRLGYEQYF. The CDR3 DNA reads TGCAGCATCCGCTTAGGATACGAGCAGTACTTC.

V and J are TRBV12-5 and TRBJ2-3; 12 positions match TRBD2. Germline V gene lookup returns CDR1 LGHNT and CDR2 FRNRAP. The CDR3 totals 17 residues. Trimming at V came to 1 base and at J to 4 bases, leaving 6 bases not matched to a gene. CDR3 protein: CASGLETSGSLPDTQYF. In DNA form, the CDR3 reads TGTGCTAGTGGTTTGGAGACTAGCGGGAGTCTTCCAGATACGCAGTATTTT.

The chain couples TRBV7-6 to TRBJ2-1, with 10 bases that match TRBD2. The CDR3 totals 17 residues. V shed 5 bases and J 5 bases; nucleotides not matched to a gene: 12. Germline lookup yields CDR1 SGHVS and CDR2 FNYEAQ. The CDR3 loop reads CASSLTSGRALDNEQFF. The CDR3 nucleotides read TGTGCCAGCAGCCTCACAAGCGGGAGGGCCCTCGACAATGAGCAGTTCTTC.

Note on this clone: The same CDR3 arises from other DNA sequences in this sample as well. The CDR3 loop reads CASRGLAGVNEQFF. The CDR3 nucleotides read TGTGCCAGCAGGGGACTAGCGGGAGTTAATGAGCAGTTCTTC. J is TRBJ2-1 and V is TRBV27, with TRBD2 matching over 14 bases. This CDR3 contains 14 residues. Germline lookup yields CDR1 MNHEY and CDR2 SMNVEV (reference sequence). V dropped 6 bases and J dropped 7; count of bases not matched to a gene: 2.

This chain connects TRBV28 to TRBJ1-5, with a possible D match to TRBD1 (5 bases). The CDR3 extends over 13 amino acids. The germline gives CDR1 MDHEN, CDR2 SYDVKM. V lost 3 bases and J lost 6, with 9 bases in between. The CDR3 bases are TGTGCCAGCAGTTTTCGGGGGGTTCAGCCCCAGCATTTT. As protein: CASSFRGVQPQHF.

The chain couples TRBV27 to TRBJ2-1, with 12 bases fitting TRBD1. CDR3 length: 15 amino acids. CDR1 is MNHEY and CDR2 is SMNVEV in the germline V gene (reference sequence). The ends lost 5 bases at V and 10 bases at J; junction bases unmatched: 9. The CDR3 nucleotides read TGTGCCAGCAGTCTGGGACAGGGGGCTACCTGGGAGCAGTTCTTC. Encoded protein: CASSLGQGATWEQFF.

This rearrangement joins TRBV4-1 to TRBJ2-3; 14 nucleotides line up with TRBD2. This CDR3 contains 18 residues. Per germline, CDR1 MGHRA and CDR2 YSYEKL. V trimming: 3 bases; J trimming: 3 bases; junction bases outside the gene matches: 8. CDR3 sequence: CASSHRLAGGMRTDTQYF. The DNA of the CDR3 is TGCGCCAGCAGCCACCGACTAGCGGGGGGGATGAGAACAGATACGCAGTATTTT.

This clone is a singleton in its sample. The gene calls are TRBV7-2 and TRBJ2-7, with D possibly TRBD2 on 7 matching bases. The germline gives CDR1 SGHTA, CDR2 FQGNSA. The CDR3 consists of 17 residues. Trimming shortened V by 4 bases and J by 0 bases, and 19 bases separated the two germline ends. The CDR3 is CASSSLKGGVNSYEQYF. In DNA form, the CDR3 reads TGTGCCAGCAGCTCCCTCAAGGGGGGGGTTAACTCCTACGAGCAGTACTTC.

The V gene is TRBV4-3, the J gene TRBJ2-7, with no clear D. The CDR3 is 15 amino acids. Germline CDR1 is LGHNA and CDR2 is YSLEER. The V and J ends lost 1 base and 0 bases respectively, with 10 bases between them. CDR3 amino acids: CASSQGQSSSYEQYF. DNA of the CDR3: TGCGCCAGCAGCCAAGGGCAGTCAAGCTCCTACGAGCAGTACTTC.

Regarding this clone: Additional DNA sequences in this sample encode the identical CDR3. The chain recombines TRBV4-1 with TRBJ2-5; 9 positions match TRBD2. Germline-derived CDR1 and CDR2 are MGHRA and YSYEKL. V lost 1 base, J lost 5 bases, and 2 bases stayed unmatched. This CDR3 has 14 residues. The CDR3 DNA sequence: TGCGCCAGCAGCCAAGTAGCGGGGGAGGAGACCCAGTACTTC. It translates to CASSQVAGEETQYF.